A single sample is the source of the 19 T cell receptor beta chains below, sequenced in a study of T cell responses to AZD1222 COVID-19 vaccine. TCRdb's table, derived via immunoSEQ multiplex PCR, lists solely in-frame clones and lacks some. The table lists about 120,000 clones, less than 95% of them singletons, with 5% to 5.5% in the top ten. This material consisted of peripheral blood, taken on day 0 of AZD1222 vaccination. The receptors originated from an adult in good health.

V usage is TRBV5-5 and J usage is TRBJ1-6, with D uncertain. This CDR3 comprises 16 residues. Germline V gene lookup returns CDR1 SGHKS and CDR2 YYEKEE (reference sequence). Trimming took 0 bases from V and 3 from J, leaving 10 bases between them. CDR3 sequence (DNA): TGTGCCAGCAGCTTGGATGATAGGGACTATAATTCACCCCTCCACTTT. It encodes CASSLDDRDYNSPLHF.

The genes are TRBV30 and TRBJ1-2; TRBD1 agrees at 10 bases. The CDR3 totals 14 residues. Per germline, CDR1 GTSNPN and CDR2 SVGIG (reference sequence). The V gene end was trimmed by 7 bases and the J gene end by 2 bases; junction bases not matched to a gene: 7. DNA of the CDR3: TGTGCCTCACCGACAGGGGGCCAGAACTATGGCTACACCTTC. It encodes CASPTGGQNYGYTF.

Written as DNA, the CDR3 is TGTGCCAGCAGCCAAGCGGCAGGACAAATCTATGGCTACACCTTC. Encoded protein: CASSQAAGQIYGYTF. The chain has TRBV3-1 (or the pseudogene TRBV3-2) and TRBJ1-2, with D perhaps TRBD1 (5 bases). CDR3 length equals 15 residues. Trimming stripped 1 base from V and 4 bases from J, with 13 bases between. CDR1 LGHDT and CDR2 YNNKEL come from the germline V gene (reference sequence).

This chain joins TRBV9 and TRBJ2-3; 8 nucleotides match TRBD1. This CDR3 is 15 amino acids long. The J segment lost 1 base and the V segment lost 2 bases, leaving 3 bases of the junction unmatched. Germline CDR1 and CDR2: SGDLS and YYNGEE. CDR3 in amino acids: CASSVDRGRTDTQYF. DNA of the CDR3: TGTGCCAGCAGCGTCGACAGGGGACGCACAGATACGCAGTATTTT.

CDR3 DNA: TGCGCCAGCAGCCTTAATACCTTGGGACAGGGAGAACAGCCCCAGCATTTT. Translating gives CASSLNTLGQGEQPQHF. The V call is TRBV5-1, the J call TRBJ1-5; TRBD1 aligns across 9 bases. The germline V gene encodes CDR1 SGHRS and CDR2 YFSETQ. The CDR3 totals 17 residues. The ends lost 4 bases at V and 7 bases at J; junction bases unmatched: 15.

This clone turned up a few times. This chain uses TRBV6-6 with TRBJ1-2; 7 nucleotides line up with TRBD1. The CDR3 contains 13 residues. J lost 4 bases, V lost 6 bases, and 5 bases had no gene match. CDR1 and CDR2 from the germline V gene are MNHNY and SVGAGI (reference sequence). The DNA for the CDR3 is TGTGCCAGCAGAACAGGGGCTTCCTATGGCTACACCTTC. The encoded protein is CASRTGASYGYTF.

The chain links TRBV2 to TRBJ2-7; D uncertain. In germline, CDR1 is SNHLY, CDR2 FYNNEI. The V end lost 1 base, the J end lost 3 bases, and 10 bases lay between the germline ends. CDR3 length: 14 amino acids. The CDR3, as DNA: TGTGCCAGCAGTGAAGGGACCTATCACTACGAGCAGTACTTC. Its translation: CASSEGTYHYEQYF.

The chain carries TRBV2 and TRBJ1-1; D unresolved. Germline V gives CDR1 SNHLY, CDR2 FYNNEI. Between the trimmed V and J ends, which lost 5 bases and 2 bases, there was a span of 9 bases. The CDR3 is 13 residues long. The CDR3 nucleotides read TGTGCCAGCAGTCGCCAGTCAAACACTGAAGCTTTCTTT. Its protein is CASSRQSNTEAFF.

The V gene is TRBV11-2, the J gene TRBJ1-2, with D tentatively TRBD1 (5 bases). Deletions cut 1 base from V and 7 bases from J, with 10 bases between. CDR3 length: 13 amino acids. Germline CDR1 is SGHAT and CDR2 is FQNNGV. CDR3 nucleotides: TGTGCCAGCAGCTTAGGCCCCAGGGTTGGCTACACCTTC. Amino acids: CASSLGPRVGYTF.

This chain uses TRBV6-5 with TRBJ2-5; 7 bases are a match to TRBD1. CDR3 size: 12 residues. Germline V gene sequence: CDR1 MNHEY, CDR2 SVGAGI. V trimming: 7 bases; J trimming: 4 bases; junction bases outside the gene matches: 3. CDR3 amino acids: CASKTGSETQYF. Written as DNA, the CDR3 is TGTGCCAGCAAGACAGGGTCAGAGACCCAGTACTTC.

The chain couples TRBV7-9 to TRBJ2-7; TRBD1 agrees at 10 bases. V lost 3 bases, J lost 5 bases, and 4 bases stayed unmatched. The CDR3 length is 14 residues. Germline V gives CDR1 SEHNR, CDR2 FQNEAQ (reference sequence). DNA for the CDR3: TGTGCCAGCAGCTTGACAGGGGGCGGAAACGAGCAGTACTTC. Amino acids: CASSLTGGGNEQYF. Full variable domain (remainder filled in from reference TRBV7-9 and TRBJ2-7): DTGVSQNPRHKITKRGQNVTFRCDPISEHNRLYWYRQTLGQGPEFLTYFQNEAQLEKSRLLSDRFSAERPKGSFSTLEIQRTEQGDSAMYLCASSLTGGGNEQYFGPGTRLTVT.

This rearrangement joins TRBV7-2 to TRBJ1-3, with D possibly TRBD1 on 5 matching bases. Trimming pared 1 base from V and 4 bases from J, leaving 11 bases between. This CDR3 is 15 amino acids long. The germline V gene has CDR1 SGHTA and CDR2 FQGNSA. The CDR3 DNA is TGTGCCAGCAGCTTAGTGCAGGGTTCGGGAAACACCATATATTTT. Amino acid sequence: CASSLVQGSGNTIYF.

The CDR3 DNA reads as TGTGCAACGAGTGCAACGAACACCGGGGAGCTGTTTTTT. Translated: CATSATNTGELFF. The rearrangement joins TRBV7-9 to TRBJ2-2; D ambiguous. This CDR3 is built from 13 residues. Looked up from germline, CDR1 is SEHNR and CDR2 is FQNEAQ (reference sequence).

The CDR3 loop is CASSLESGYTF. The CDR3 nucleotides read TGTGCCAGCAGCTTGGAGAGCGGCTACACCTTC. The chain has TRBV5-6 and TRBJ1-2; unclear D gene. V lost 0 bases and J lost 8, with 5 bases in between. There are 11 residues in the CDR3. CDR1 and CDR2 (germline): SGHDT, YYEEEE.

The J gene is TRBJ1-2, the V gene TRBV28; unclear D gene. V gave up 2 bases and J gave up 5 bases, with 12 bases separating them. The CDR3 has 14 amino acids. CDR1 and CDR2 from the germline V gene are MDHEN and SYDVKM. The CDR3 DNA sequence: TGTGCCAGCAGTTTAGGCCGCTCCCAATATGGCTACACCTTC. This sequence encodes CASSLGRSQYGYTF.

This chain connects TRBV19 to TRBJ1-1; TRBD1 matches 8 bases. CDR3 length: 14 residues. The germline V gene has CDR1 LNHDA and CDR2 SQIVND (reference sequence). V lost 3 bases and J lost 1; bases outside the gene matches: 1. CDR3 residues: CASSIQGANTEAFF. DNA for the CDR3: TGTGCCAGTAGTATTCAGGGGGCGAACACTGAAGCTTTCTTT.

The chain is built from TRBV6-5 and TRBJ2-7; 10 positions match TRBD2. The CDR3 totals 15 residues. Trimming removed 0 bases from V and 5 bases from J; junction bases left unmatched: 4. Germline V gene lookup returns CDR1 MNHEY and CDR2 SVGAGI. The CDR3 bases are TGTGCCAGCAGTTACTCCACTAGCGGGGTCCACGAGCAGTACTTC. It encodes CASSYSTSGVHEQYF.

V and J are TRBV4-1 and TRBJ1-4; D unresolved. Germline values: CDR1 MGHRA, CDR2 YSYEKL. The length of the CDR3 is 12 residues. V was trimmed by 1 base and J by 8 bases, leaving 5 bases between them. For the CDR3, the DNA is TGCGCCAGCAGCCAAGGGGCGGAAAAACTGTTTTTT. Protein sequence: CASSQGAEKLFF.

This chain connects TRBV7-9 to TRBJ1-2; no clear D. From germline, CDR1 is SEHNR and CDR2 FQNEAQ (reference sequence). V was trimmed by 4 bases and J by 3 bases, leaving 15 bases between them. The CDR3 has 15 residues. The CDR3 nucleotides read TGTGCCAGCAGCTGGGCTGGCGGAGGATACTATGGCTACACCTTC. Residues: CASSWAGGGYYGYTF. The full variable domain, in which reference TRBV7-9 and TRBJ1-2 provide the parts outside the CDR3, is DTGVSQNPRHKITKRGQNVTFRCDPISEHNRLYWYRQTLGQGPEFLTYFQNEAQLEKSRLLSDRFSAERPKGSFSTLEIQRTEQGDSAMYLCASSWAGGGYYGYTFGSGTRLTVV.